This T cell receptor beta chain was found in a study of shared clonotypes between healthy human individuals. Overall study context: Three plates each covered CD4 naive and memory; CD8 naive two, CD8 memory one. Study-wide results and limits: Lower generation probabilities were found for non-shared clonotypes than for those shared by all four donors. Around 5.3% of naive CD4 clonotypes were shared across several donors. Rarefaction demonstrated incomplete sorted-subset sequencing despite large depth.

Produced via immunoSEQ multiplex PCR; TCRdb's table is partial and in-frame only. In the table there are about 2.4 million clones, approximately 93% of which are singletons. The V end was cut by 2 bases, the J end by 8 bases, with 7 bases between. The germline V gene has CDR1 GTSNPN and CDR2 SVGIG (reference sequence). This CDR3 is 11 amino acids long. As to this clone: Antigen unknown.

This chain links TRBV30 with TRBJ2-1; D is ambiguous. Material for sequencing was naive CD4+ T cells from PBMCs. The subset is: CD45RA+ positively selected. The TCR originated in a man in his late teens or twenties in good health. Some clones in this sample may be carry-over from other donors' samples. CDR3 in amino acids: CAWSLRYEQFF. CDR3 DNA sequence: TGTGCCTGGAGTCTCAGGTATGAGCAGTTCTTC.